The present T cell receptor (beta chain) was sequenced within a study of blood T cell repertoires in COVID-19. Study context: Italy, Spain and the United States were the sources of the convalescent and acute COVID-19 samples. From T cells, B-cell-depleted T cells, or PBMCs came the material, which was cDNA or gDNA.

Measured with immunoSEQ multiplex PCR; TCRdb has only the in-frame clones, and not every one. The top ten hold about 2.3% of the sample, which has hundreds of thousands of clones, 83% seen once. This clone was observed a handful of times. The CDR3 consists of 15 residues. Germline CDR1 and CDR2: MGHRA and YSYEKL. V dropped 2 bases and J dropped 7; count of bases not matched to a gene: 4. The TCR sequence derives from a woman between 40 and 55 years old with active or convalescent COVID-19. The specimen sequenced was peripheral blood. The V and J genes are TRBV4-1 and TRBJ2-1; 11 nucleotides align to TRBD2. In DNA form, the CDR3 reads TGCGCCAGCAGCCAACTAGCGGGAGGTCGGAATGAGCAGTTCTTC. Its translation is CASSQLAGGRNEQFF.